These T cell receptor beta chains were read from a single sample in a study of T cells in tuberculosis. Profiled with immunoSEQ multiplex PCR; TCRdb holds only in-frame clones, not every one. The profile shows around 30,000 clones, 85% to 95% of them singletons. Sequencing used PBMCs. The receptors derive from a donor aged 10-29 years with latent tuberculosis or without tuberculosis infection. Both conserved end residues are part of each CDR3. A D gene is named only where the DNA matches it firmly. Size is stated for part of the rows, as once, few or many counts, or as a class when the clone is expanded.

>TRBJ2-7|TRBD1|-|TRBV5-6
CASSHPTGLEQYF
TGTGCCAGCAGTCACCCGACAGGGCTTGAGCAGTACTTC
>TRBJ2-4|TRBD2|-|TRBV7-2
CASSLALGGRGNGAKNIQYF
TGTGCCAGCAGCTTAGCGCTTGGCGGGAGGGGTAATGGAGCCAAAAACATTCAGTACTTC
>TRBJ1-1|-|-|TRBV18
CASSLQVNTEAFF
TGTGCCAGCTCACTACAGGTAAACACTGAAGCTTTCTTT
>TRBJ2-1|-|-|TRBV6-4
CASSDRDNNEQFF
TGTGCCAGCAGTGACCGGGACAACAATGAGCAGTTCTTC
>TRBJ1-1|TRBD1|-|TRBV5-4
CASSLAQGAEAFF
TGTGCCAGCAGCTTGGCCCAGGGGGCTGAAGCTTTCTTT
>TRBJ2-1|TRBD2|once|TRBV13
CASSLGLSGVYNEQFF
TGTGCCAGCAGCTTAGGCTTGAGCGGGGTCTACAATGAGCAGTTCTTC
>TRBJ1-5|-|once|TRBV7-9
CASSPDPKENSNQPQHF
TGTGCCAGCAGCCCCGACCCCAAGGAGAATAGCAATCAGCCCCAGCATTTT
>TRBJ2-3|-|-|TRBV9
CASSVRGDTQYF
TGTGCCAGCAGCGTACGGGGGGATACGCAGTATTTT
>TRBJ2-3|TRBD2|-|TRBV30
CAWRSAGSSDTQYF
TGTGCCTGGAGATCAGCGGGGAGCTCAGATACGCAGTATTTT
>TRBJ2-7|TRBD2|-|TRBV7-9
CASSLTSGAEQYF
TGTGCCAGCAGCCTTACTAGCGGGGCCGAGCAGTACTTC
>TRBJ2-3|-|once|TRBV11-1
CASSLSVTSTDTQYF
TGTGCCAGCAGCCTTAGCGTAACTAGCACAGATACGCAGTATTTT
>TRBJ2-3|TRBD1|-|TRBV9
CASSEGTGVFGTDTQYF
TGTGCCAGCAGCGAGGGGACAGGGGTCTTTGGCACAGATACGCAGTATTTT
>TRBJ1-1|TRBD1|-|TRBV28
CASSFPRLDRAPPEAFF
TGTGCCAGCAGTTTCCCAAGATTGGACAGGGCCCCCCCTGAAGCTTTCTTT
>TRBJ2-7|-|-|TRBV9
CASSPYDGIFYEQYF
TGTGCCAGCAGCCCTTACGACGGGATCTTCTACGAGCAGTACTTC
>TRBJ1-5|TRBD1|-|TRBV7-8
CASSLRQGQPQHF
TGTGCCAGCAGCCTGCGACAGGGCCAGCCCCAGCATTTT
>TRBJ1-2|-|-|TRBV5-6
CASRFTGPYGYTF
TGTGCCAGCAGGTTCACAGGGCCCTATGGCTACACCTTC
>TRBJ2-7|-|-|TRBV13
CASSLRGPQNEQYF
TGTGCCAGCAGCTTACGGGGTCCCCAGAACGAGCAGTACTTC
>TRBJ2-3|TRBD2|-|TRBV27
CASSFGGGASDTQYF
TGTGCCAGCAGTTTTGGCGGGGGGGCCTCAGATACGCAGTATTTT
>TRBJ1-1|-|-|TRBV18
CASSQAGYTEAFF
TGTGCCAGCTCACAAGCGGGGTACACTGAAGCTTTCTTT
>TRBJ2-1|-|once|TRBV21-1
CASSKEIGTGWRSCFYEQFF
TGTGCCAGCAGCAAAGAAATCGGGACAGGGTGGCGAAGTTGCTTTTATGAGCAGTTCTTC
>TRBJ2-1|-|-|TRBV29-1
CSVEPPGSASYNEQFF
TGCAGCGTTGAACCCCCGGGTAGCGCCTCCTACAATGAGCAGTTCTTC
>TRBJ1-2|-|-|TRBV30
CAWSGGGNYGYTF
TGTGCCTGGAGTGGGGGGGGAAACTATGGCTACACCTTC
>TRBJ2-1|-|once|TRBV5-1
CASSVGAGQGTYNEQFF
TGCGCCAGCAGCGTTGGAGCAGGGCAAGGGACCTACAATGAGCAGTTCTTC
>TRBJ2-2|-|-|TRBV21-1
CARGSMGRENTGELFF
TGTGCCAGAGGGTCTATGGGGCGGGAAAACACCGGGGAGCTGTTTTTT
>TRBJ1-4|TRBD1|once|TRBV28
CASSLYTWGWGQSNEKLFF
TGTGCCAGCAGTTTATATACTTGGGGGTGGGGACAGTCTAATGAAAAACTGTTTTTT
>TRBJ2-3|-|-|TRBV28
CASSLMGRTDTQYF
TGTGCCAGCAGTTTGATGGGGCGCACAGATACGCAGTATTTT
>TRBJ1-2|-|-|TRBV28
CASSFLRVPGYTF
TGTGCCAGCAGTTTTCTCAGGGTGCCTGGCTACACCTTC
>TRBJ1-1|-|-|TRBV5-1
CASSLSPGQHTEAFF
TGCGCCAGCAGCTTGAGCCCGGGTCAGCACACTGAAGCTTTCTTT
>TRBJ1-2|TRBD1|-|TRBV29-1
CSAQTGTGKFSYTF
TGCAGCGCACAGACCGGGACAGGGAAATTCAGCTACACCTTC
>TRBJ2-1|TRBD1|-|TRBV5-1
CASSTGTVGYEQFF
TGCGCCAGCAGCACCGGGACAGTCGGTTATGAGCAGTTCTTC
>TRBJ1-1|-|-|TRBV7-9
CASSLHETEAFF
TGTGCCAGCAGCTTACATGAGACTGAAGCTTTCTTT
>TRBJ1-3|TRBD1|-|TRBV18
CASSPLPGQGLLSGNTIYF
TGTGCCAGCTCACCGTTACCGGGACAGGGACTCCTCTCTGGAAACACCATATATTTT
>TRBJ1-1|-|-|TRBV5-1
CASSSGAGNTEAFF
TGCGCCAGCAGCTCGGGCGCGGGGAACACTGAAGCTTTCTTT
>TRBJ2-1|-|-|TRBV6-5
CASSFSVSPPDNEQFF
TGTGCCAGCAGTTTTTCGGTCTCCCCGCCCGACAATGAGCAGTTCTTC
>TRBJ2-2|TRBD2|-|TRBV7-6
CASSLDLAGVTGELFF
TGTGCCAGCAGCTTAGATCTAGCGGGGGTTACCGGGGAGCTGTTTTTT
>TRBJ1-5|-|-|TRBV5-6
CASSFDRNQPQHF
TGTGCCAGCAGCTTTGACAGAAATCAGCCCCAGCATTTT
>TRBJ2-3|-|-|TRBV4-1
CASSLVGKDLGLTDTQYF
TGCGCCAGCAGCCTAGTGGGGAAGGACTTAGGCCTCACAGATACGCAGTATTTT
>TRBJ2-7|TRBD1|once|TRBV5-8
CASSFDRGDEQYF
TGTGCCAGCAGCTTTGACAGGGGGGATGAGCAGTACTTC
>TRBJ2-3|-|-|TRBV6-1
CASSEQGSSPDTQYF
TGTGCCAGCAGTGAACAAGGGAGTTCTCCAGATACGCAGTATTTT
>TRBJ2-7|-|-|TRBV7-2
CASSLELAVYEQYF
TGTGCCAGCAGCTTAGAACTAGCCGTTTACGAGCAGTACTTC
>TRBJ1-4|-|-|TRBV6-5
CASRRSGLFNEKLFF
TGTGCCAGCAGAAGATCGGGACTCTTTAATGAAAAACTGTTTTTT
>TRBJ1-2|-|-|TRBV5-6
CASSSELDLTGGYTF
TGTGCCAGCAGCTCCGAACTCGACCTAACGGGGGGCTACACCTTC
>TRBJ2-2|TRBD2|-|TRBV5-1
CASSLGDYNTGELFF
TGCGCCAGCAGCTTGGGGGACTACAACACCGGGGAGCTGTTTTTT
>TRBJ1-4|-|-|TRBV27
CASSLEFGTNEKLFF
TGTGCCAGCAGTTTAGAGTTTGGAACTAATGAAAAACTGTTTTTT
>TRBJ2-3|TRBD2|-|TRBV6-1
CASIRAGGPTDTQYF
TGTGCCAGCATCCGAGCGGGGGGGCCCACAGATACGCAGTATTTT
>TRBJ1-5|-|-|TRBV4-1
CASSRQGSQPQHF
TGCGCCAGCAGTCGGCAGGGCAGCCAGCCCCAGCATTTT
>TRBJ2-3|TRBD1|-|TRBV28
CASSLLTPGQGTDTQYF
TGTGCCAGCAGTTTACTGACCCCGGGACAGGGCACAGATACGCAGTATTTT
>TRBJ2-5|-|-|TRBV5-4
CASSLNGAETQYF
TGTGCCAGCAGCTTGAATGGGGCCGAGACCCAGTACTTC
>TRBJ2-3|-|-|TRBV11-2
CASSLGRSTDTQYF
TGTGCCAGCAGCCTGGGGAGAAGCACAGATACGCAGTATTTT
>TRBJ1-3|-|-|TRBV6-6
CASRRTGSGNTIYF
TGTGCCAGCAGGCGTACAGGGTCCGGAAACACCATATATTTT
>TRBJ2-1|TRBD2|-|TRBV6-8
CASSSPGTSGEPNEQFF
TGTGCCAGCAGTTCCCCCGGGACTAGCGGAGAACCCAATGAGCAGTTCTTC
>TRBJ2-3|TRBD1|-|TRBV7-9
CASSSGQALEDTQYF
TGTGCCAGCAGCTCGGGACAGGCCCTCGAAGATACGCAGTATTTT
>TRBJ2-7|-|-|TRBV1
CTSSQDLVGSSYEQYF
TGCACCAGCAGCCAAGATCTTGTGGGCAGCTCCTACGAGCAGTACTTC
>TRBJ2-3|-|-|TRBV5-4
CASSGTFGGRTDTQYF
TGTGCCAGCAGCGGAACCTTTGGCGGGCGCACAGATACGCAGTATTTT
>TRBJ1-6|TRBD1|once|TRBV4-2
CASSPGTGHSPLHF
TGTGCCAGCAGTCCCGGGACAGGGCATTCACCCCTCCACTTT
>TRBJ2-1|-|-|TRBV5-4
CASSPAGSSYNEQFF
TGTGCCAGCAGCCCGGCGGGGAGCTCCTACAATGAGCAGTTCTTC
>TRBJ2-7|TRBD1|-|TRBV9
CASSVQGQGHEQYF
TGTGCCAGCAGCGTTCAGGGACAGGGGCACGAGCAGTACTTC
>TRBJ1-6|TRBD1|-|TRBV5-7
CASSCDRGCRDSPLHF
TGTGCCAGCAGCTGTGACAGGGGGTGTCGGGATTCACCCCTCCACTTT